This T cell receptor (beta chain) was sequenced for a study of T cell changes during pregnancy in multiple sclerosis. TCRdb's table, derived via immunoSEQ multiplex PCR, lists solely in-frame clones and lacks some. The repertoire holds 70,000 to 100,000 clones, with 85% to 95% as singletons. V gave up 5 bases and J gave up 2 bases; unmatched junction bases: 5. Germline CDR1 and CDR2: KGHSH and LQKENI. This CDR3 contains 15 residues. This TCR came from a female donor with multiple sclerosis, enrolled in a pregnancy study. The V gene is TRBV18, the J gene TRBJ1-5; 8 bases match TRBD1. The sequencing used peripheral blood, collected in the first trimester of pregnancy. The CDR3 DNA is TGTGCCAGCTCAACGGACAGGGAAGGCAATCAGCCCCAGCATTTT. This encodes CASSTDREGNQPQHF. Supplemented by reference TRBV18 and TRBJ1-5, the full variable domain reads NAGVMQNPRHLVRRRGQEARLRCSPMKGHSHVYWYRQLPEEGLKFMVYLQKENIIDESGMPKERFSAEFPKEGPSILRIQQVVRGDSAAYFCASSTDREGNQPQHFGDGTRLSIL.